This T cell receptor (beta chain) was recorded in a study of identical twins (dated by TCRdb to 2016 to 2017). Turning to the overall study: To test whether fetal clonotypes persist, the study used deep sequencing on TCR alpha and beta repertoires from monozygotic twins, unrelated adults of various ages, and cord blood. To rule out contamination, the twin experiments were replicated at different times with different library preparation protocols.

A few counts support this clonotype. Its target antigen remains unknown. No quality values exist for individual bases; no much larger clone is one base distant. Receptors were amplified or captured by 5' RACE. These reads were obtained on an Illumina HiSeq 2000. Template switching introduced a universal primer binding site; the final cDNA contained a unique molecular identifier, enabling accurate counting of TCR cDNA molecules. Specific primers in the conserved constant-segment region were used to synthesize first-strand cDNA for TCR alpha and beta chains. To control for contamination, every cDNA library was double barcoded, receiving both a SMART-Mk sample barcode and Illumina barcodes. Two successive PCR steps introduced TruSeq adapter sequences along with Illumina sample barcodes. The TCR alpha and beta cDNA libraries were sequenced on the Illumina HiSeq platform using custom primers. The study's own analysis went as follows. MiGEC was used to process raw reads and extract unique molecular identifiers, and MiXCR was used to find CDR3 positions. For each individual, recombination models were inferred using an EM algorithm with the repgenHMM and IGoR tools. The analysis of shared clonotypes was done with the tcR package in R, with sharing normalized by the product of cloneset sizes. To study raw recombination without the effects of thymic and clonal selection, out-of-frame nonproductive sequences were analyzed. TCRdb's own reprocessing of the public reads used fastp at Q25 and MiXCR and kept productive beta chains. Rows are combined by CDR3 protein, so each entry shows the most common genes and DNA. The V and J calls, along with clone size, are taken from TCRdb and not from the paper's own processing. This sample comprises about 700,000 distinct CDR3 sequences, roughly 6.2% of them detected only once. The ten largest clones add up to about 1.8% of the sample.

Every donor in the study was a healthy Caucasian. Three unrelated non-twin adults were additionally sequenced: a male aged 18 to 30, a male aged 50 to 59 and a female aged 50 to 59. Using Miltenyi CD45RO+ enrichment and human naive T-cell isolation kits, memory (CD45RO+) and naive T cells were isolated from PBMC. Trimming takes 3 bases off V and 4 bases off J; junction bases not matched to a gene: 7. The CDR3 holds 16 amino acids from the cysteine to the phenylalanine. Of the read, only the CDR3 DNA is kept; its 48 bases are in frame from base 1. Based on the germline V gene (reference sequence), the CDR1 and CDR2 sequences are MNHEY and SMNVEV. Study-wide findings and limitations: Out-of-frame TCR alpha sequences shared between twins showed an excess of low generation-probability sequences compared with coincidental sharing between unrelated individuals. Zero-insertion analyses could be partly confounded by invariant T cells such as MAIT and iNKT, although diverse VJ usage argued against such confounding for most clonotypes. Recombination models systematically underestimated out-of-frame TCR alpha sharing in monozygotic twins but agreed with sharing between unrelated individuals. In beta out-of-frame sequences, excess twin sharing was weaker, because having fewer shared sequences lowered the signal-to-noise ratio. Abundant cord blood beta clonotypes had fewer insertions, young adult naive repertoires showed a similar but weaker trend, and memory repertoires showed no such trend. Because the same donors could not be followed over many years, conclusions were based on cross-sectional statistical analysis.

The receptor was derived from a man aged 18-30 years in good health. The sequenced material came from naive T cells sorted from blood. Read against the paper, the sample's cell subset or site label means: cells isolated with a human naive T-cell isolation kit. This sequence uses TRBV27 and TRBJ2-7, and 12 junction bases match TRBD2. The nucleotides read TGTGCCAGCAGTTTCCTCGGAGGACTAGCGGGATACGAGCAGTACTTC. This sequence encodes CASSFLGGLAGYEQYF.